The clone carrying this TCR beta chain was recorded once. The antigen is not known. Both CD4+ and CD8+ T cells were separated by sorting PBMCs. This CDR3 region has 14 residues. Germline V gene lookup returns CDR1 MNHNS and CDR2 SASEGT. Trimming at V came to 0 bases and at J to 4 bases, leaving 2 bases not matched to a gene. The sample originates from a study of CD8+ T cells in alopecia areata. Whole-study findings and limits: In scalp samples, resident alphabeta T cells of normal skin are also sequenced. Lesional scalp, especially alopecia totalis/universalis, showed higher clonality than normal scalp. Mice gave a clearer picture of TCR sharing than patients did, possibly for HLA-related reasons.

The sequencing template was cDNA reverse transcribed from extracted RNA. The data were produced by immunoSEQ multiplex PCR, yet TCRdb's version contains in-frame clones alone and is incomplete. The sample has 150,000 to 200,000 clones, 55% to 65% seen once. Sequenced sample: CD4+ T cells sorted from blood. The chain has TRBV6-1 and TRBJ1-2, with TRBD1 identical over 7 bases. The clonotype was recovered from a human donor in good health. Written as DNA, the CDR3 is TGTGCCAGCAGTGAAGCAGGGGGCAGCTATGGCTACACCTTC. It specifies CASSEAGGSYGYTF.